This T cell receptor (beta chain) was identified in a study of Graves' ophthalmopathy and Graves' hyperthyroidism. With V trimmed by 11 bases and J by 7 bases, 11 bases remained unmatched. The germline V gene has CDR1 MNHNS and CDR2 SASEGT. This CDR3 contains 14 residues. From RNA, the CDR3 regions of TCR beta chains were amplified and sequenced. First-round RT-PCR used HTBI primers; second-round multiplex PCR followed. TCRdb re-called the multiplex PCR reads through MiXCR, storing one row per CDR3 protein. The repertoire holds roughly 400,000 distinct CDR3 sequences, with around 17% as singletons. The sample consisted of peripheral blood. The rearrangement uses TRBV6-1 and TRBJ2-2; TRBD1 aligns across 9 bases. This sequence originates from a woman under 30 with Graves' ophthalmopathy. As DNA, the CDR3 is TGTGCCGGGGGGACAGGGAGTAGCGGCGGGGAGCTGTTTTTT. It translates to CAGGTGSSGGELFF.